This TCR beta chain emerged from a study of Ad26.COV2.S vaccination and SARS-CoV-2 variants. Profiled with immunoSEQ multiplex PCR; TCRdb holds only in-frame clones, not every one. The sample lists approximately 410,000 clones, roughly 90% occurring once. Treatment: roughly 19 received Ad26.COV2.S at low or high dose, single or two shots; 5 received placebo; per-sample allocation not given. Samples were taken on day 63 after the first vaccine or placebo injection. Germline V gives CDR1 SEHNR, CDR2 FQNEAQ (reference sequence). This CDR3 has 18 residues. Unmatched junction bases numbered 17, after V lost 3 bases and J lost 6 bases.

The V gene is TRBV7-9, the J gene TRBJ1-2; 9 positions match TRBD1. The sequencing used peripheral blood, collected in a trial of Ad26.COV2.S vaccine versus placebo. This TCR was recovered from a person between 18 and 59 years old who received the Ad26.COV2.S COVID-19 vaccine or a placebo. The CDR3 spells CASSLVADRGPISNGYTF. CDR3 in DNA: TGTGCCAGCAGCTTGGTGGCGGACAGGGGACCCATTTCGAATGGCTACACCTTC.